These T cell receptor beta chains were read from a single sample in a study of T cells in Graves' hyperthyroidism and ophthalmopathy. MiXCR, run by TCRdb on the multiplex PCR reads, gives a single entry per CDR3 protein. The sample records approximately 350,000 distinct CDR3 sequences, roughly 15% being singletons. Material: blood. Receptors originate from a woman aged 60-75 years with Graves' ophthalmopathy. Each CDR3 is given with its conserved first and last residue. Each record gives: CDR3 DNA, CDR3 protein, D gene, V gene, J gene, clone size. The D gene is left open where the match is weak. Expanded clones are given a class, and other clones once, few, many or no size at all.

CDR3nt: TGCAGTGCTTTTCTAGCGGGTCAAGGAGGCAATGAGCAGTTCTTC
CDR3aa: CSAFLAGQGGNEQFF
d_gene: TRBD2
v_gene: TRBV20-1
j_gene: TRBJ2-1
abundance: many

CDR3nt: TGCGCCAGCAGCCCGATAGGAGGGGGGGACACTGAAGCTTTCTTT
CDR3aa: CASSPIGGGDTEAFF
d_gene: NA
v_gene: TRBV5-1
j_gene: TRBJ1-1
abundance: many

CDR3nt: TGCGCCAGCAGCTCTGACGGGAACAATGAGCAGTTCTTC
CDR3aa: CASSSDGNNEQFF
d_gene: NA
v_gene: TRBV5-1
j_gene: TRBJ2-1
abundance: many

CDR3nt: TGCAGTGCTCAACAAGAGACCCAGTACTTC
CDR3aa: CSAQQETQYF
d_gene: NA
v_gene: TRBV20-1
j_gene: TRBJ2-5
abundance: many

CDR3nt: TGTGCCAGCAGTGGCGGGGGTAGCTGGTTCACAGATACGCAGTATTTT
CDR3aa: CASSGGGSWFTDTQYF
d_gene: TRBD2
v_gene: TRBV28
j_gene: TRBJ2-3
abundance: many

CDR3nt: TGTGCCAGCAGTTCTTCTGCGCGAAAGCACGAGCAGTACTTC
CDR3aa: CASSSSARKHEQYF
d_gene: NA
v_gene: TRBV12-3/TRBV12-4
j_gene: TRBJ2-7
abundance: many

CDR3nt: TGCGCCAGCAGCCAGGACCCGAGCGGGATAAAGGACGAGCAGTACTTC
CDR3aa: CASSQDPSGIKDEQYF
d_gene: TRBD2
v_gene: TRBV4-1
j_gene: TRBJ2-7
abundance: few

CDR3nt: TGTGCCAGCAGCCAACGGGCGAGGCCCACAGATACGCAGTATTTT
CDR3aa: CASSQRARPTDTQYF
d_gene: NA
v_gene: TRBV27
j_gene: TRBJ2-3
abundance: many

CDR3nt: TGCAGTACTGGGACTAGTGAGGGGTACAATGAGCAGTTCTTC
CDR3aa: CSTGTSEGYNEQFF
d_gene: TRBD2
v_gene: TRBV20-1
j_gene: TRBJ2-1
abundance: NA

CDR3nt: TGTGCCAGCGGGGGCGGGGAGGCCTACGAGCAGTACTTC
CDR3aa: CASGGGEAYEQYF
d_gene: NA
v_gene: TRBV7-8
j_gene: TRBJ2-7
abundance: many

CDR3nt: TGTGCCAGCAGCTTAGCCCCGGGACAGGGTTCCAATGAGCAGTTCTTC
CDR3aa: CASSLAPGQGSNEQFF
d_gene: TRBD1
v_gene: TRBV11-3
j_gene: TRBJ2-1
abundance: many

CDR3nt: TGTGCCAGCAGTTGGACTAGCGGGAGGGGGGATGAGCAGTTCTTC
CDR3aa: CASSWTSGRGDEQFF
d_gene: TRBD2
v_gene: TRBV28
j_gene: TRBJ2-1
abundance: many

CDR3nt: TGTGCCAGCAGTTTGGTCTTAGGATCTGGGGGAGAAAAACTGTTTTTT
CDR3aa: CASSLVLGSGGEKLFF
d_gene: NA
v_gene: TRBV12-3/TRBV12-4
j_gene: TRBJ1-4
abundance: many

CDR3nt: TGTGCCAGCAGCTCTTATGCCCCAGCGATGAGGGCCGACAATGAGCAGTTCTTC
CDR3aa: CASSSYAPAMRADNEQFF
d_gene: NA
v_gene: TRBV11-2
j_gene: TRBJ2-1
abundance: NA

CDR3nt: TGTGCCAGCAGACCCTCTAGCGGGGTAAACAATGAGCAGTTCTTC
CDR3aa: CASRPSSGVNNEQFF
d_gene: TRBD2
v_gene: TRBV6-1
j_gene: TRBJ2-1
abundance: many

CDR3nt: TGCGCCAGCAGATCGGGACTAGCGGGAGATTTGTGGGATACGCAGTATTTT
CDR3aa: CASRSGLAGDLWDTQYF
d_gene: TRBD2
v_gene: TRBV5-1
j_gene: TRBJ2-3
abundance: NA

CDR3nt: TGTGCCAGTAGTCCCTCCCGACAGGGGTCCCCCTTCGGCTACACCTTC
CDR3aa: CASSPSRQGSPFGYTF
d_gene: TRBD1
v_gene: TRBV19
j_gene: TRBJ1-2
abundance: many

CDR3nt: TGCAGTGCGCCGTATGGCACAGATACGCAGTATTTT
CDR3aa: CSAPYGTDTQYF
d_gene: NA
v_gene: TRBV20-1
j_gene: TRBJ2-3
abundance: few

CDR3nt: TGTGCCAGTAGTTGGGGACAGGGCAACTACGAGCAGTACTTC
CDR3aa: CASSWGQGNYEQYF
d_gene: TRBD1
v_gene: TRBV19
j_gene: TRBJ2-7
abundance: many

CDR3nt: TGTGCCAGCAGTTTGGCTAGCTGGTCCTACGAGCAGTACTTC
CDR3aa: CASSLASWSYEQYF
d_gene: NA
v_gene: TRBV28
j_gene: TRBJ2-7
abundance: many

CDR3nt: TGTGCCATCAGTGACCGACGGGCGGGAGGTCAAGAGACCCAGTACTTC
CDR3aa: CAISDRRAGGQETQYF
d_gene: TRBD2
v_gene: TRBV10-3
j_gene: TRBJ2-5
abundance: few

CDR3nt: TGTGCCAGCAGCTTGTTTGGAAGGGAGCTGTTTTTT
CDR3aa: CASSLFGRELFF
d_gene: NA
v_gene: TRBV5-6
j_gene: TRBJ2-2
abundance: many

CDR3nt: TGCGCCAGCAGCTTGGCCGATGAGACTATGCGGTACTTC
CDR3aa: CASSLADETMRYF
d_gene: NA
v_gene: TRBV5-1
j_gene: TRBJ2-7
abundance: once

CDR3nt: TGTGCCACCCAAAGAGGCGGGAGGGCCCCCGGGGAGCTGTTTTTT
CDR3aa: CATQRGGRAPGELFF
d_gene: TRBD2
v_gene: TRBV27
j_gene: TRBJ2-2
abundance: few

CDR3nt: TGCAGTGCTAGAGGTTATAGCGGGGCAGCCAAAAACATTCAGTACTTC
CDR3aa: CSARGYSGAAKNIQYF
d_gene: TRBD2
v_gene: TRBV20-1
j_gene: TRBJ2-4
abundance: NA

CDR3nt: TGTGCCACCAGTGTGGGACAGGCGGCGGGAGAGCAGTACTTC
CDR3aa: CATSVGQAAGEQYF
d_gene: TRBD1
v_gene: TRBV24-1
j_gene: TRBJ2-7
abundance: many

CDR3nt: TGCAGCGTTGGGGCTAGCGGAACAGATACGCAGTATTTT
CDR3aa: CSVGASGTDTQYF
d_gene: TRBD2
v_gene: TRBV29-1
j_gene: TRBJ2-3
abundance: NA

CDR3nt: TGTGCCAGCATCCTTGGACTAGCGGGAGGCGCAGATACGCAGTATTTT
CDR3aa: CASILGLAGGADTQYF
d_gene: TRBD2
v_gene: TRBV12-3/TRBV12-4
j_gene: TRBJ2-3
abundance: NA

CDR3nt: TGTGCCAGCAGGCCGGACTGGCGGATCACAGATACGCAGTATTTT
CDR3aa: CASRPDWRITDTQYF
d_gene: NA
v_gene: TRBV7-9
j_gene: TRBJ2-3
abundance: NA

CDR3nt: TGTGCCAGCAGGCCCGGACTAGCAGGAGAGACCCAGTACTTC
CDR3aa: CASRPGLAGETQYF
d_gene: TRBD2
v_gene: TRBV12-3/TRBV12-4
j_gene: TRBJ2-5
abundance: many

CDR3nt: TGTGCCAGCAGTTTAGAGGACGCCTACAATGAGCAGTTCTTC
CDR3aa: CASSLEDAYNEQFF
d_gene: NA
v_gene: TRBV7-2
j_gene: TRBJ2-1
abundance: NA

CDR3nt: TGCAGCGCTGGACAGGGCCCCCACGAGCAGTACTTC
CDR3aa: CSAGQGPHEQYF
d_gene: TRBD1
v_gene: TRBV29-1
j_gene: TRBJ2-7
abundance: NA

CDR3nt: TGTGCCAGTAGTAATGGACAGGGGGTCTACAATGAGCAGTTCTTC
CDR3aa: CASSNGQGVYNEQFF
d_gene: TRBD1
v_gene: TRBV19
j_gene: TRBJ2-1
abundance: few

CDR3nt: TGTGCCAGCGGGCAGGGTTCCTTCGGGAACACTGAAGCTTTCTTT
CDR3aa: CASGQGSFGNTEAFF
d_gene: NA
v_gene: TRBV25-1
j_gene: TRBJ1-1
abundance: few

CDR3nt: TGCAGTGCTAGCGAGTGGACAGGGGTGGTACCCAATGAGCAGTTCTTC
CDR3aa: CSASEWTGVVPNEQFF
d_gene: TRBD1
v_gene: TRBV20-1
j_gene: TRBJ2-1
abundance: NA

CDR3nt: TGTGCCAGCAGTTACTCGGGCGGGAGGACCGGGGAGCTGTTTTTT
CDR3aa: CASSYSGGRTGELFF
d_gene: TRBD2
v_gene: TRBV6-6
j_gene: TRBJ2-2
abundance: NA

CDR3nt: TGCGCCAGCAGCCCGACAGGGGCTAGTGAGACCCAGTACTTC
CDR3aa: CASSPTGASETQYF
d_gene: TRBD1
v_gene: TRBV5-1
j_gene: TRBJ2-5
abundance: few

CDR3nt: TGTGCCAGCAGTTACTCGGCTAGCGGCCCACAAGAGACCCAGTACTTC
CDR3aa: CASSYSASGPQETQYF
d_gene: TRBD2
v_gene: TRBV6-6
j_gene: TRBJ2-5
abundance: NA

CDR3nt: TGTGCCAGTAATCCCGGGCGGGGGGCCGGTGGCTACACCTTC
CDR3aa: CASNPGRGAGGYTF
d_gene: NA
v_gene: TRBV19
j_gene: TRBJ1-2
abundance: NA

CDR3nt: TGTGCCAGCAGTGGGGGGACTAGCGGGAGTCAATACGAGCAGTACTTC
CDR3aa: CASSGGTSGSQYEQYF
d_gene: TRBD2
v_gene: TRBV28
j_gene: TRBJ2-7
abundance: many

CDR3nt: TGTACCAGCAGTTTGGCGGTACAGAGCTCTAGCACAGATACGCAGTATTTT
CDR3aa: CTSSLAVQSSSTDTQYF
d_gene: NA
v_gene: TRBV12-3/TRBV12-4
j_gene: TRBJ2-3
abundance: NA

CDR3nt: TGTGCCAGCAGCCATTGGGCAGACAGGTTAGATGAAAAACTGTTTTTT
CDR3aa: CASSHWADRLDEKLFF
d_gene: NA
v_gene: TRBV4-2
j_gene: TRBJ1-4
abundance: NA

CDR3nt: TGTGCCAGCAGTTACGGGAGGGAGACCCAGTACTTC
CDR3aa: CASSYGRETQYF
d_gene: NA
v_gene: TRBV6-6
j_gene: TRBJ2-5
abundance: many

CDR3nt: TGCAGTGCTAGAGTAGGAGGGGGAAGTGCCACAGATACGCAGTATTTT
CDR3aa: CSARVGGGSATDTQYF
d_gene: NA
v_gene: TRBV20-1
j_gene: TRBJ2-3
abundance: many

CDR3nt: TGTGCCAGTAGTCCTCGGACTAGCGGGACCTCCTACAATGAGCAGTTCTTC
CDR3aa: CASSPRTSGTSYNEQFF
d_gene: TRBD2
v_gene: TRBV19
j_gene: TRBJ2-1
abundance: few

CDR3nt: TGTGCCAGCAGTGATTTGACAGGCCGCGGGGGGGCAGATACGCAGTATTTT
CDR3aa: CASSDLTGRGGADTQYF
d_gene: TRBD2
v_gene: TRBV27
j_gene: TRBJ2-3
abundance: NA

CDR3nt: TGTGCCAGCAGTGCGCAGTCCAGAGCCACAGTCTACGAGCAGTACTTC
CDR3aa: CASSAQSRATVYEQYF
d_gene: NA
v_gene: TRBV2
j_gene: TRBJ2-7
abundance: many

CDR3nt: TGTGCCAGCAGTGCGGGGGGGGGCTATAGCAATCAGCCCCAGCATTTT
CDR3aa: CASSAGGGYSNQPQHF
d_gene: NA
v_gene: TRBV2
j_gene: TRBJ1-5
abundance: many

CDR3nt: TGTGCCAGCAGTTTATGGCCAGTGGAAGGGGGGACAGATACGCAGTATTTT
CDR3aa: CASSLWPVEGGTDTQYF
d_gene: NA
v_gene: TRBV28
j_gene: TRBJ2-3
abundance: many

CDR3nt: TGTGCCAGCAGCCCAAACATGGGCGAGCAGTACTTC
CDR3aa: CASSPNMGEQYF
d_gene: NA
v_gene: TRBV7-9
j_gene: TRBJ2-7
abundance: many

CDR3nt: TGCGCCAGCAGACGTAGCGGGAAGAACACCGGGGAGCTGTTTTTT
CDR3aa: CASRRSGKNTGELFF
d_gene: TRBD2
v_gene: TRBV4-1
j_gene: TRBJ2-2
abundance: few

CDR3nt: TGTGCCAGCAGCCCTCAGGGACGGAGCTACGAGCAGTACTTC
CDR3aa: CASSPQGRSYEQYF
d_gene: NA
v_gene: TRBV4-2
j_gene: TRBJ2-7
abundance: few

CDR3nt: TGTGCCAGCAGTTACAGCCCTGACAGGAGCTTCTCCTACGAGCAGTACTTC
CDR3aa: CASSYSPDRSFSYEQYF
d_gene: NA
v_gene: TRBV2
j_gene: TRBJ2-7
abundance: many

CDR3nt: TGTGCCAGCAGTTTTGGGCGGTTCCTTAGCGAGCAGTTCTTC
CDR3aa: CASSFGRFLSEQFF
d_gene: NA
v_gene: TRBV12-3/TRBV12-4
j_gene: TRBJ2-1
abundance: many

CDR3nt: TGTGCCAGTAGTATAGACAGGGGGCAGTACGAGCAGTACTTC
CDR3aa: CASSIDRGQYEQYF
d_gene: TRBD1
v_gene: TRBV19
j_gene: TRBJ2-7
abundance: NA